These T cell receptor beta chains were read from a single sample in a study of regulatory T cells in long-lasting Graves disease. TCRdb reprocessed the multiplex PCR reads via MiXCR and lists one record per CDR3 protein. The sample lists under 400,000 distinct CDR3 sequences; approximately 16% were seen once. These data also featured in a second study, about T cells in Graves' hyperthyroidism and ophthalmopathy.

The sample in question was peripheral blood mononuclear cells (PBMCs), obtained at new diagnosis, from a patient treated with antithyroid drugs. The receptors originated from a man in his forties or fifties with Graves disease. CDR3s include the opening cysteine and the closing phenylalanine or tryptophan. A D gene is named only where the DNA matches it firmly. Size values are once, few and many counts, or a class for expanded clones, and some rows have none.

>TRBV7-8|.|.|TRBJ1-1
TGTGCCAGCAGCTTTACAACAGGTGGTCTGAACACTGAAGCTTTCTTT
CASSFTTGGLNTEAFF
>TRBV2|.|many|TRBJ2-7
TGTGCCAGCAGTGCGGACAGTCAGCAGTACTTC
CASSADSQQYF
>TRBV2|.|many|TRBJ1-5
TGTGCCAGCCAATTAACACAGTATAGCAATCAGCCCCAGCATTTT
CASQLTQYSNQPQHF
>TRBV3-1|.|many|TRBJ2-7
TGTGCCAGCAGTCAAGGACAGTCGGACTACGAGCAGTACTTC
CASSQGQSDYEQYF
>TRBV7-2|TRBD2|.|TRBJ2-1
TGTGCCAGCAGCCAAGACTGGCCAGCGGGGGGGCAGAATGAGCAGTTCTTC
CASSQDWPAGGQNEQFF
>TRBV20-1|.|many|TRBJ1-1
TGCAGTGCTAGAGACCGGATCGGCAACACTGAAGCTTTCTTT
CSARDRIGNTEAFF
>TRBV5-4|.|many|TRBJ1-1
TGTGCCAGCAGCTCAAAGAACACTGAAGCTTTCTTT
CASSSKNTEAFF
>TRBV5-1|.|many|TRBJ2-1
TGCGCCAGCAGCTTGGCCGGGACGGACTCCTACAATGAGCAGTTCTTC
CASSLAGTDSYNEQFF
>TRBV6-5|TRBD1|many|TRBJ1-4
TGTGCCAGCAGTTCCCGGTGGACAGGGGGCGATGAAAAACTGTTTTTT
CASSSRWTGGDEKLFF
>TRBV20-1|.|.|TRBJ2-3
TGCAGTGCTAGAGATCAAGGGGGCACAGATACGCAGTATTTT
CSARDQGGTDTQYF
>TRBV27|.|many|TRBJ2-5
TGTGCCAGCAGTTCCCTAGGGAGAGGGCGACGGGCCCAGTACTTC
CASSSLGRGRRAQYF
>TRBV6-2/TRBV6-3|TRBD2|many|TRBJ2-5
TGTGCCAGCAGTTACTCGTCGAGCGGGGGAAAGACCCAGTACTTC
CASSYSSSGGKTQYF
>TRBV7-9|.|few|TRBJ2-6
TGTGCCAGCAGCTTAGGCGTTAGCTCTGGGGCCAACGTCCTGACTTTC
CASSLGVSSGANVLTF
>TRBV6-2/TRBV6-3|.|many|TRBJ2-1
TGTGCCAGCAGTCCAATGGAGGCAGCTTACAATGAGCAGTTCTTC
CASSPMEAAYNEQFF
>TRBV6-1|TRBD2|few|TRBJ2-1
TGTGCCAGCAGGCGGACGTCTAGCGGGGTTACCTACAATGAGCAGTTCTTC
CASRRTSSGVTYNEQFF
>TRBV15|TRBD1|.|TRBJ2-7
TGTGCCACCAAGGACAGGGGGTCCTACGAGCAGTACTTC
CATKDRGSYEQYF
>TRBV20-1|.|.|TRBJ2-5
TGCAGTGCTAGAGAAGGGCCTAGCGAGGAGACCCAGTACTTC
CSAREGPSEETQYF
>TRBV2|.|.|TRBJ1-2
TGTGCCAGTGGACGCGACTATGGCTACACCTTC
CASGRDYGYTF
>TRBV5-1|TRBD1|many|TRBJ1-3
TGCGCCAGCAGCCCCACTGACAGGGGGTATGGAAACACCATATATTTT
CASSPTDRGYGNTIYF
>TRBV2|.|many|TRBJ1-1
TGTGCCAGCAGTGCGATAGAATCGGGGCGGACTTTCTTT
CASSAIESGRTFF
>TRBV6-1|TRBD1|.|TRBJ1-1
TGTGCCAGCAGCCGACCGGGACAGGGCCTGAACACTGAAGCTTTCTTT
CASSRPGQGLNTEAFF
>TRBV4-1|.|many|TRBJ2-5
TGCGCCAGCAGCCCGCACTCTCTAGCGCGTGAGACCCAGTACTTC
CASSPHSLARETQYF
>TRBV5-1|.|.|TRBJ1-4
TGCGCCAGCAGCTTGTTTGGCGCAACTAATGAAAAACTGTTTTTT
CASSLFGATNEKLFF
>TRBV7-2|.|many|TRBJ1-2
TGTGCCAGCAGCTTAGGCAGAGTATCTGGCTACACCTTC
CASSLGRVSGYTF
>TRBV27|.|many|TRBJ1-6
TGTGCCAGCACGGGGGGATTGGGTTCACCCCTCCACTTT
CASTGGLGSPLHF
>TRBV19|.|.|TRBJ1-2
TGTGCCAGTACTCCGGGACACATAAACTATGGCTACACCTTC
CASTPGHINYGYTF
>TRBV6-2/TRBV6-3|TRBD1|.|TRBJ1-5
TGTGCCAGCAGAAAGACAGGGGGCTATCAACCCCAGCATTTT
CASRKTGGYQPQHF
>TRBV3-1|.|.|TRBJ2-7
TGTGCCAGCAGCCAAGTCCATGGGGTTTACGAGCAGTACTTC
CASSQVHGVYEQYF
>TRBV28|.|many|TRBJ2-7
TGTGCCAGCAGGCCGGCCGGGGTACGAGAGCAGTACTTC
CASRPAGVREQYF
>TRBV28|.|many|TRBJ1-5
TGTGCCAGCAGTCCCCGCAATCAGCCCCAGCATTTT
CASSPRNQPQHF
>TRBV10-3|TRBD1|many|TRBJ1-1
TGTGCCATCACACAGGGGACTATGAACACTGAAGCTTTCTTT
CAITQGTMNTEAFF
>TRBV20-1|TRBD1|many|TRBJ1-1
TGCAGTGCGAGGACCCTCAGGGGGCTGACTGAAGCTTTCTTT
CSARTLRGLTEAFF
>TRBV2|.|.|TRBJ2-7
TGTGCCAGCACTCCCGGGACAACAGTCTCCTACGAGCAGTACTTC
CASTPGTTVSYEQYF
>TRBV5-1|TRBD1|many|TRBJ1-2
TGCGCCAGCAGCTCCGTATCGACAGGGGTAATCTATGGCTACACCTTC
CASSSVSTGVIYGYTF
>TRBV18|.|many|TRBJ1-5
TGTGCCAGCTCACCTTCATATAAGGATCAGCCCCAGCATTTT
CASSPSYKDQPQHF
>TRBV14|.|many|TRBJ1-1
TGTGCCAGCAGCCAAAAGGAGTCGACTGAAGCTTTCTTT
CASSQKESTEAFF
>TRBV4-1|TRBD1|.|TRBJ2-2
TGCGCCAGCAGCCAAGATATCTTAGGACAGGGGGCAGGTACCGGGGAGCTGTTTTTT
CASSQDILGQGAGTGELFF
>TRBV10-1|.|many|TRBJ2-5
TGCGCCAGCAGTGAGTCTAAGCAGGGTGGGGAGACCCAGTACTTC
CASSESKQGGETQYF
>TRBV3-1|.|many|TRBJ2-7
TGTGCCAGCAGCCAAGGTAGGGGACAGCAGTACTTC
CASSQGRGQQYF
>TRBV28|TRBD1|many|TRBJ1-1
TGTGCCAGCAGTATGAGACAGGGGATTGAAGCTTTCTTT
CASSMRQGIEAFF
>TRBV24-1|.|.|TRBJ1-2
TGTGCCCCCTGGGGGCTTGGGGGCTACACCTTC
CAPWGLGGYTF
>TRBV5-1|.|few|TRBJ2-5
TGCGCCAGCAGTTATAGGATGCGGGAGACCCAGTACTTC
CASSYRMRETQYF
>TRBV2|TRBD1|.|TRBJ1-2
TGTGCCAGCAGTGAAGGGGACAGGGGCTATGGCTACACCTTC
CASSEGDRGYGYTF
>TRBV2|.|.|TRBJ1-1
TGTGCCAGCAGTGAACTGAACACTGAAGCTTTCTTT
CASSELNTEAFF
>TRBV2|.|few|TRBJ2-3
TGTGCCAGCAGTTACACACCAGATACGCAGTATTTT
CASSYTPDTQYF
>TRBV3-1|.|few|TRBJ2-2
TGTGCCAGCAGCCAAGGACTGGCCGGGGAGCTGTTTTTT
CASSQGLAGELFF
>TRBV19|TRBD1|few|TRBJ2-1
TGTGCCAGTAGTTACAGGGGGGATAACTACAATGAGCAGTTCTTC
CASSYRGDNYNEQFF
>TRBV30|TRBD2|many|TRBJ2-7
TGTGCCTGGAGTGGCGAGCGGGGGGTGTCCGAGCAGTACTTC
CAWSGERGVSEQYF
>TRBV4-1|TRBD1|.|TRBJ1-2
TGCGCCAGCAGCCAAGTGGGGACAGGCCGCTCGAGTCACACCTTC
CASSQVGTGRSSHTF
>TRBV11-2|TRBD2|.|TRBJ2-3
TGTGCCAGCAGCTTCGAGACTAGCGTCTCGGATACGCAGTATTTT
CASSFETSVSDTQYF
>TRBV20-1|.|few|TRBJ2-3
TGCAGTGCTAGACGCGGGGACACAGATACGCAGTATTTT
CSARRGDTDTQYF
>TRBV7-9|.|few|TRBJ2-2
TGTGCCAGCAGCTTAGCGAGGTCGTTCGCCGGGGAGCTGTTTTTT
CASSLARSFAGELFF
>TRBV28|TRBD2|many|TRBJ2-1
TGTGCCAGCAAGCCCCTGGGGGCTAGCGGGCACAATGAGCAGTTCTTC
CASKPLGASGHNEQFF
>TRBV7-2|.|few|TRBJ2-1
TGTGCCAGCAGCTTAACCTGGGACAATGAGCAGTTCTTC
CASSLTWDNEQFF
>TRBV7-3|.|few|TRBJ1-1
TGTGCCAGCAGCTTAATAGCGGGGACTAACACTGAAGCTTTCTTT
CASSLIAGTNTEAFF